Listed below are T cell receptor beta chains from one sample, sequenced in a study of regulatory T cells in long-lasting Graves disease. TCRdb fed the multiplex PCR reads into MiXCR, producing one record per CDR3 protein. Of approximately 440,000 distinct CDR3 sequences listed, 20% to 25% are singletons. This specimen consisted of peripheral blood mononuclear cells (PBMCs), obtained when the disease was refractory, from a patient treated with antithyroid drugs. The receptors were sampled from a female donor with Graves disease. The CDR3 runs from the conserved cysteine through the conserved F or W. Each record gives: V gene, J gene, CDR3 protein.

>TRBV3-1|TRBJ1-2
CASSHSSSNYGYTF
>TRBV19|TRBJ2-2
CASTTTGGTGELFF
>TRBV20-1|TRBJ2-7
CSARSGTGVYEQYF
>TRBV30|TRBJ1-5
CAWSVRGTTINQPQHF
>TRBV28|TRBJ2-5
CASRTGGGRETQYF
>TRBV30|TRBJ1-4
CAWSSSEKLFF
>TRBV20-1|TRBJ2-7
CSATGTDAYEQYF
>TRBV28|TRBJ2-2
CASRSGVGTGELFF
>TRBV30|TRBJ1-1
CGDRTRTMNTEAFF
>TRBV7-2|TRBJ2-7
CASSRDRGSEQYF
>TRBV6-2/TRBV6-3|TRBJ1-2
CASSFQGIYGYTF
>TRBV19|TRBJ2-5
CASRKPGTQETQYF
>TRBV2|TRBJ2-1
CASSEQGLLYNEQFF
>TRBV6-1|TRBJ1-3
CASSEVGANTIYF
>TRBV15|TRBJ2-1
CATSLGLVNEQFF
>TRBV7-8|TRBJ1-5
CASSYTGGGNQPQHF
>TRBV29-1|TRBJ1-1
CSVGVAEAFF
>TRBV20-1|TRBJ1-1
CSASTEGRQTEAFF
>TRBV28|TRBJ2-7
CASRQPGLADGKAHYEQYF
>TRBV30|TRBJ2-5
CAWSVQVGETQYF
>TRBV5-5|TRBJ2-5
CASNFGAPETQYF
>TRBV5-5|TRBJ2-6
CASTLRQYSGANVLTF
>TRBV12-3/TRBV12-4|TRBJ1-5
CASSLVGGHQPQHF
>TRBV11-2|TRBJ1-4
CASSPGGRGPNEKLFF
>TRBV20-1|TRBJ1-5
CSAKPENYNQPQHF
>TRBV5-6|TRBJ1-1
CASSPKSGQGEAFF
>TRBV5-1|TRBJ1-1
CASSLNTIGSNTEAFF
>TRBV30|TRBJ1-5
CAWSPGQGMSYQPQHF
>TRBV2|TRBJ2-7
CASNKPGQADLGQYF
>TRBV19|TRBJ1-5
CASSPLSDSNQPQHF
>TRBV28|TRBJ2-7
CASRREVSPFYEQYF
>TRBV24-1|TRBJ2-4
CATSDSVEGLGSIQYF
>TRBV10-3|TRBJ1-5
CAISGTGASNQPQHF
>TRBV12-3/TRBV12-4|TRBJ2-2
CASSPRGWTGELFF
>TRBV7-2|TRBJ2-3
CASSFKDTQYF
>TRBV7-9|TRBJ2-7
CASSLGGTSGKTYEQYF
>TRBV11-3|TRBJ1-1
CASSLVAEGEAFF